The next 16 T cell receptor beta chains were all read from a single sample in a study of T cells after somatic rescue of genetic block. Sequencing used immunoSEQ multiplex PCR; TCRdb keeps in-frame clones, though not all of them. The profile shows 10,000 to 15,000 clones, over 60% of them singletons. The specimen sequenced was peripheral blood mononuclear cells (PBMCs). These receptors all stem from a boy aged 5-17 years.

This sequence joins TRBV5-1 and TRBJ2-5; 9 bases fit TRBD1. CDR1 SGHRS and CDR2 YFSETQ come from the germline V gene. Trimming cost V 3 bases and J 5 bases; bases outside gene matches: 5. CDR3 length: 14 residues. Written as DNA, the CDR3 is TGCGCCAGCAGCTGGAGGACAGGGGAGGAGACCCAGTACTTC. It yields the protein CASSWRTGEETQYF.

The V gene is TRBV2, the J gene TRBJ2-1, with 11 bases matching TRBD2. The CDR3 covers 15 residues. V was pared by 6 bases and J by 3 bases, with 4 bases of the junction left unmatched. Germline CDR1 SNHLY, CDR2 FYNNEI. This CDR3 is CASRIAGGVYNEQFF. The CDR3 bases are TGTGCCAGCAGAATAGCGGGGGGGGTCTACAATGAGCAGTTCTTC.

The chain combines TRBV28 with TRBJ1-2, with D hard to call. Germline assignment: CDR1 MDHEN and CDR2 SYDVKM. CDR3 length: 16 residues. The V gene lost 3 bases and the J gene lost 4 bases, with 18 bases spanning the gap. CDR3 in DNA: TGTGCCAGCAGTTTGGAGTGGGCTACACGGATCTATGGCTACACCTTC. Translated: CASSLEWATRIYGYTF.

The chain joins TRBV18 to TRBJ2-5; D assignment may be TRBD1 or TRBD2 (6 bases each). The CDR3 extends over 15 amino acids. CDR1 and CDR2 from the germline V gene are KGHSH and LQKENI. V was clipped by 1 base and J by 2 bases, with 11 bases between them. The CDR3 loop is CASSPRTGRQETQYF. The CDR3 nucleotides are TGTGCCAGCTCACCACGCACAGGGAGGCAAGAGACCCAGTACTTC.

This chain uses TRBV6-6 with TRBJ1-6; 7 bases are a match to TRBD1. Germline V gene sequence: CDR1 MNHNY, CDR2 SVGAGI (reference sequence). Losses at the gene ends were 4 bases for V and 8 bases for J; bases not matched to a gene: 5. The CDR3 consists of 14 residues. Here the CDR3 reads CASSFQGDHSPLHF. The DNA of the CDR3 is TGTGCCAGCAGTTTTCAGGGGGACCATTCACCCCTCCACTTT.

This clone was counted a few times. V gene TRBV10-3 combines with J gene TRBJ1-3; a possible D gene is TRBD1 (5 bases). Trimming removed 4 bases at V and 2 bases at J, with 9 bases between. Germline V gene data show CDR1 as ENHRY and CDR2 as SYGVKD. This CDR3 has 14 residues. The CDR3 DNA sequence: TGTGCCATCAGTGCACAGGCTGCTGGAAACACCATATATTTT. Translation: CAISAQAAGNTIYF.

The chain links TRBV13 to TRBJ2-2; no clear D. CDR3 length: 15 residues. V was pared by 0 bases and J by 0 bases, with 5 bases between. Germline V gives CDR1 PRHDT, CDR2 FYEKMQ (reference sequence). CDR3 coding DNA: TGTGCCAGCAGCTTAGGCGGCACGAACACCGGGGAGCTGTTTTTT. This codes for CASSLGGTNTGELFF.

V gene TRBV10-2 combines with J gene TRBJ2-1, with 7 bases aligning to TRBD2. Germline CDR1 and CDR2: WSHSY and SAAADI. The CDR3 length is 16 residues. Trimming cost V 10 bases and J 6 bases; bases outside gene matches: 18. The CDR3 loop reads CATFPWQGGVRNEQFF. DNA of the CDR3: TGCGCCACCTTTCCCTGGCAGGGAGGGGTACGCAATGAGCAGTTCTTC.

This clone was found a few times. The rearrangement links TRBV7-8 to TRBJ2-7, with D uncertain. Trimming removed 3 bases at V and 0 bases at J, with 12 bases between. Germline CDR1 is SGHVS and CDR2 is FQNEAQ. The CDR3 runs to 15 residues. CDR3: CASSFRTPSSYEQYF. CDR3 coding DNA: TGTGCCAGCAGCTTCAGGACCCCAAGCTCCTACGAGCAGTACTTC.

The gene calls are TRBV5-1 and TRBJ2-7; D is tentatively TRBD1 or TRBD2 (5 bases each). Trimming shortened V by 0 bases and J by 7 bases, and 8 bases separated the two germline ends. This CDR3 has 12 amino acids. From germline, CDR1 is SGHRS and CDR2 YFSETQ. CDR3 region: CASSLVGTEQYF. CDR3 nucleotide sequence: TGCGCCAGCAGCTTGGTAGGGACGGAGCAGTACTTC. Together with reference TRBV5-1 and TRBJ2-7, the CDR3 gives the full variable domain: KAGVTQTPRYLIKTRGQQVTLSCSPISGHRSVSWYQQTPGQGLQFLFEYFSETQRNKGNFPGRFSGRQFSNSRSEMNVSTLELGDSALYLCASSLVGTEQYFGPGTRLTVT.

This clone was detected only a few times. V usage is TRBV7-9 and J usage is TRBJ1-6; 7 bases match TRBD1. This CDR3 is built from 17 residues. Germline V gives CDR1 SEHNR, CDR2 FQNEAQ (reference sequence). V gave up 3 bases and J gave up 0 bases; unmatched junction bases: 5. CDR3 in DNA: TGTGCCAGCAGCTTTGCGACAGGGAGCTCCTATAATTCACCCCTCCACTTT. This translates into CASSFATGSSYNSPLHF.

The chain has TRBV28 and TRBJ1-6, with 9 bases that match TRBD1. CDR1 is MDHEN, CDR2 SYDVKM, per germline. The CDR3 is 17 residues long. With 3 bases clipped from V and 4 bases from J, the junction kept 7 bases outside the gene matches. CDR3 amino acids: CASSLGQGVLYNSPLHF. In DNA form, the CDR3 reads TGTGCCAGCAGTTTGGGACAGGGCGTTTTATATAATTCACCCCTCCACTTT.

The rearrangement uses TRBV27 and TRBJ1-2; 9 nucleotides agree with TRBD1. Germline V gene lookup returns CDR1 MNHEY and CDR2 SMNVEV (reference sequence). The junction had 13 bases not matched to a gene; V was cut back by 6 bases and J by 5 bases. The CDR3 totals 16 residues. Written as DNA, the CDR3 is TGTGCCAGCAGCCCACAGGGGGCTTATGGCTATTATGGCTACACCTTC. Translated, it gives CASSPQGAYGYYGYTF.

V gene TRBV2 combines with J gene TRBJ1-5, with D perhaps matching TRBD1 (5 bases). This CDR3 contains 14 residues. V dropped 4 bases and J dropped 5 bases, with 12 bases sitting between them. Per germline, CDR1 SNHLY and CDR2 FYNNEI. CDR3 region: CASSGWGRDQPQHF. CDR3 coding DNA: TGTGCCAGCAGTGGGTGGGGCAGAGATCAGCCCCAGCATTTT.

The V call is TRBV30, the J call TRBJ2-1, with a weak D call TRBD2 (5 bases). The V gene lost 1 base and the J gene lost 4 bases, with 14 bases spanning the gap. Germline V gives CDR1 GTSNPN, CDR2 SVGIG (reference sequence). The CDR3 totals 15 residues. The DNA for the CDR3 is TGTGCCTGGAGTGAGCTGGGAGTAGGGTACAATGAGCAGTTCTTC. Translating gives CAWSELGVGYNEQFF.

The rearrangement joins TRBV5-4 to TRBJ2-3, with TRBD2 matching 8 bases. Germline lookup yields CDR1 SGHNT and CDR2 YYREEE (reference sequence). This CDR3 is built from 14 residues. V lost 2 bases, J lost 1 base, and 0 bases stayed unmatched. The CDR3 bases are TGTGCCAGCAGCTTCGGGGGGGGCACAGATACGCAGTATTTT. It is translated as CASSFGGGTDTQYF.